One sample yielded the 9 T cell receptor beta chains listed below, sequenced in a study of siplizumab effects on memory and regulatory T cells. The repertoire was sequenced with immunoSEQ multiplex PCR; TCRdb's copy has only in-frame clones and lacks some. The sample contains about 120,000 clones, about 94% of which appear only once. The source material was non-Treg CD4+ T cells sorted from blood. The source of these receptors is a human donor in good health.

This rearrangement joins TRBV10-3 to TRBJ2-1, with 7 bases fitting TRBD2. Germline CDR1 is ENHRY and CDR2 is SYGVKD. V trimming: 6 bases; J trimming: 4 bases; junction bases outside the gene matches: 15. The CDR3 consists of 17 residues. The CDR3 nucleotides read TGTGCCATCAGCGGAATAGGACGGGAGGACCAGTACAATGAGCAGTTCTTC. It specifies CAISGIGREDQYNEQFF.

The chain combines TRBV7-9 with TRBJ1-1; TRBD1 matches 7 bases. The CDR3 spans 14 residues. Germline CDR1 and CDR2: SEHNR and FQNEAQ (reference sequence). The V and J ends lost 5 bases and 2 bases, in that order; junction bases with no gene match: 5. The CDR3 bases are TGTGCCAGCAGCCCAAGGGACAGAAACACTGAAGCTTTCTTT. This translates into CASSPRDRNTEAFF. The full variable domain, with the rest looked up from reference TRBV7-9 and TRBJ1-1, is DTGVSQNPRHKITKRGQNVTFRCDPISEHNRLYWYRQTLGQGPEFLTYFQNEAQLEKSRLLSDRFSAERPKGSFSTLEIQRTEQGDSAMYLCASSPRDRNTEAFFGQGTRLTVV.

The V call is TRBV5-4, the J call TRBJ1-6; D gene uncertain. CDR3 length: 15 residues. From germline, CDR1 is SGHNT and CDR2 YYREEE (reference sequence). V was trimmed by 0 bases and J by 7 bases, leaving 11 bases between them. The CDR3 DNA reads TGTGCCAGCAGCTTGGCCCGTGGCACGAATTCACCCCTCCACTTT. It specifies CASSLARGTNSPLHF.

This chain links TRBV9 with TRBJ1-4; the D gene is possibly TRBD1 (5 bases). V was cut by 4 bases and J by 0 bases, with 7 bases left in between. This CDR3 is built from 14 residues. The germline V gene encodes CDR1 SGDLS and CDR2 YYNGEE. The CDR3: CASSQGATNEKLFF. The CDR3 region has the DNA TGTGCCAGCAGCCAAGGGGCAACTAATGAAAAACTGTTTTTT.

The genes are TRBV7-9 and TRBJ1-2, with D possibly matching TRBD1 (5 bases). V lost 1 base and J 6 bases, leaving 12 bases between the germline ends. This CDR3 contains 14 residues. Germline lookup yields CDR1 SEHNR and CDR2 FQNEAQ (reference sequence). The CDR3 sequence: CASSLVVLGDGYTF. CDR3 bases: TGTGCCAGCAGCTTAGTGGTCTTGGGGGATGGCTACACCTTC.

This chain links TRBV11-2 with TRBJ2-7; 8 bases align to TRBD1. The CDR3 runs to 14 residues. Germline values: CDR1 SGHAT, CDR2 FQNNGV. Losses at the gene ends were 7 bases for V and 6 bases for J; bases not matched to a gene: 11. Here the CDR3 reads CASTAWGQVGEQYF. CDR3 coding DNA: TGTGCCAGCACCGCCTGGGGACAGGTTGGCGAGCAGTACTTC.

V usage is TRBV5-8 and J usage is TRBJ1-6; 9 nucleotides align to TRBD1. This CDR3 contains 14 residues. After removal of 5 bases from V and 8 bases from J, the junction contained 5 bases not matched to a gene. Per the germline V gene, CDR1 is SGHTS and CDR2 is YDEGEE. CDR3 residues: CASSRDRADSPLHF. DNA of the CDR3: TGTGCCAGCAGTCGGGACAGGGCGGATTCACCCCTCCACTTT.

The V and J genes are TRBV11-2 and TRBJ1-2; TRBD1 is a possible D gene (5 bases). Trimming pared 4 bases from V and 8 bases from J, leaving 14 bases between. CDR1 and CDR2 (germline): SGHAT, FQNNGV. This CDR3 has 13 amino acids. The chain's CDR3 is CASSSRDRRGYTF. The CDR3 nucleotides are TGTGCCAGCAGCTCCCGGGACCGGCGGGGCTACACCTTC.

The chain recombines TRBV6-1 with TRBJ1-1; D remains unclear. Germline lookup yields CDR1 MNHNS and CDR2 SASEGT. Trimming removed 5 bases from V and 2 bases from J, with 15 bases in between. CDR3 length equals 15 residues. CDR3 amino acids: CASSSRKGSNTEAFF. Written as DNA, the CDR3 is TGTGCCAGCAGTAGCCGAAAGGGTTCCAACACTGAAGCTTTCTTT.